Presented here are 27 T cell receptor beta chains from one specimen sequenced in a study of blood T cells in healthy people across ages. The second PCR ran about 6 to 12 cycles with a sample-barcoded 5' primer and J-beta primers. TCRdb itself ran the 5' RACE reads through MiXCR, one entry per CDR3 protein. The repertoire holds roughly 700,000 distinct CDR3 sequences, with more than 40% as singletons. The sample consisted of blood. These receptor sequences come from a woman aged 55-70 years in good health.

The genes are TRBV5-6 and TRBJ2-2, with a weak D call TRBD1 (6 bases). CDR3 size: 15 residues. Trimming took off 1 base at V and 7 bases at J, with 14 bases between the two ends. Germline CDR1 reads SGHDT; CDR2 reads YYEEEE. CDR3 nucleotides: TGTGCCAGCAGCTTGTACAGGGCCCCCAGCGGGGAGCTGTTTTTT. Translating gives CASSLYRAPSGELFF.

The V and J genes are TRBV20-1 and TRBJ2-1; D gene unclear. V lost 1 base to trimming and J lost 0 bases, with 13 bases between them. Germline values: CDR1 DFQATT, CDR2 SNEGSKA (reference sequence). The length of the CDR3 is 16 residues. CDR3 residues: CSARVSDRSSYNEQFF. CDR3 nucleotides: TGCAGTGCTAGAGTGAGCGACCGGAGCTCCTACAATGAGCAGTTCTTC.

V gene TRBV28 combines with J gene TRBJ2-7, with D tentatively TRBD2 (6 bases). The CDR3 has 14 residues. V was cut by 5 bases and J by 6 bases, with 17 bases left in between. Looked up from germline, CDR1 is MDHEN and CDR2 is SYDVKM. As DNA, the CDR3 is TGTGCCAGCAGTCTCGGGACTGCGCAGTTCGAGCAGTACTTC. Translated: CASSLGTAQFEQYF. The full variable domain, in which reference TRBV28 and TRBJ2-7 provide the parts outside the CDR3, is DVKVTQSSRYLVKRTGEKVFLECVQDMDHENMFWYRQDPGLGLRLIYFSYDVKMKEKGDIPEGYSVSREKKERFSLILESASTNQTSMYLCASSLGTAQFEQYFGPGTRLTVT.

This clonotype was detected a few times. The rearrangement links TRBV4-3 to TRBJ2-1; 10 bases are shared with TRBD2. The germline CDR1 and CDR2 sequences are LGHNA and YSLEER. The CDR3 is 16 residues long. With 2 bases clipped from V and 5 bases from J, the junction kept 6 bases outside the gene matches. CDR3 bases: TGCGCCAGCAGCCAAACGGGACTAGCGACCGACAATGAGCAGTTCTTC. It specifies CASSQTGLATDNEQFF.

The chain joins TRBV11-2 to TRBJ2-6; TRBD2 might be the D (6 bases). The CDR3 sequence is 17 residues long. The germline V and J ends were trimmed by 2 bases and 1 base, with 12 bases remaining between them. CDR1 is SGHAT, CDR2 FQNNGV, per germline. The CDR3, as DNA: TGTGCCAGCAGCTTAACGGGAGCGGCATCTGGGGCCAACGTCCTGACTTTC. Translation gives CASSLTGAASGANVLTF. Complete variable domain (other parts from reference TRBV11-2 and TRBJ2-6): EAGVAQSPRYKIIEKRQSVAFWCNPISGHATLYWYQQILGQGPKLLIQFQNNGVVDDSQLPKDRFSAERLKGVDSTLKIQPAKLEDSAVYLCASSLTGAASGANVLTFGAGSRLTVL.

This chain uses TRBV20-1 with TRBJ2-5, with D unclear. Trimming left V 0 bases short and J 5 bases short, with 13 bases between. Germline V gene data show CDR1 as DFQATT and CDR2 as SNEGSKA (reference sequence). The CDR3 contains 14 residues. The CDR3 DNA sequence: TGCAGTGCTAGAGATAGGGCTAGATGGGAGACCCAGTACTTC. Translation gives CSARDRARWETQYF.

The rearrangement uses TRBV24-1 and TRBJ2-5; TRBD1 matches 7 bases. V lost 3 bases, J lost 11 bases, and 11 bases stayed unmatched. Germline V gene data show CDR1 as KGHDR and CDR2 as SFDVKD. The CDR3 runs 14 residues. This chain's CDR3 is CATSDTTGMDEQYF. CDR3 coding DNA: TGTGCCACCAGTGATACGACAGGGATGGATGAGCAGTACTTC.

This chain uses TRBV29-1 with TRBJ2-7; 9 nucleotides align to TRBD1. This CDR3 has 12 residues. With V trimmed by 7 bases and J by 2 bases, 3 bases remained unmatched. CDR1 and CDR2 (germline): SQVTM, ANQGSEA. CDR3 loop: CSGDREAYEQYF. For the CDR3, the DNA is TGCAGCGGGGACAGGGAAGCCTACGAGCAGTACTTC.

Concerning this clonotype itself: With a much larger clone just one base away, this may be a read error. The chain combines TRBV29-1 with TRBJ2-7; 10 bases are a match to TRBD1. The germline V gene encodes CDR1 SQVTM and CDR2 ANQGSEA. V lost 4 bases and J lost 5; bases outside the gene matches: 2. The CDR3 is 12 residues long. CDR3 sequence: CSVGQGADEQYF. As DNA, the CDR3 is TGCAGCGTTGGACAGGGGGCGGACGAGCAGTACTTC.

This clonotype showed up just a few times. The chain employs TRBV2 and TRBJ2-7; 10 bases are a match to TRBD1. Trimming removed 3 bases from V and 2 bases from J; junction bases left unmatched: 4. CDR1 is SNHLY and CDR2 is FYNNEI in the germline V gene. The CDR3 has 15 amino acids. CDR3 loop: CASSDGQGGTYEQYF. In nucleotides, the CDR3 is TGTGCCAGCAGTGACGGACAGGGGGGCACCTACGAGCAGTACTTC.

A few counts support this clonotype. The chain combines TRBV7-2 with TRBJ2-1; D unresolved. The V gene's germline CDR1 is SGHTA and CDR2 FQGNSA. The CDR3 has 15 residues. Trimming removed 4 bases from V and 4 bases from J, with 14 bases in between. The CDR3 here is CASSYLPAQYNEQFF. DNA of the CDR3: TGTGCCAGCAGCTACCTACCCGCACAATACAATGAGCAGTTCTTC.

The chain couples TRBV7-6 to TRBJ2-7, with D unclear. Trimming shortened V by 0 bases and J by 4 bases, and 10 bases separated the two germline ends. Germline V gene sequence: CDR1 SGHVS, CDR2 FNYEAQ. CDR3 length: 14 amino acids. CDR3 residues: CASSLAAISYEQYF. In DNA form, the CDR3 reads TGTGCCAGCAGCTTAGCGGCAATTTCTTACGAGCAGTACTTC.

This chain's CDR3 is CASSEYSTNEQYF. The CDR3 DNA reads as TGTGCCAGCAGTGAATACAGCACAAATGAGCAGTACTTC. The V and J genes are TRBV6-1 and TRBJ2-7; D is unresolved. This CDR3 spans 13 amino acids. CDR1 and CDR2 from the germline V gene are MNHNS and SASEGT. Trimming cost V 2 bases and J 7 bases, with 12 bases left between them.

The chain joins TRBV20-1 to TRBJ2-3; D is uncertain. The CDR3 contains 15 residues. Germline V gene sequence: CDR1 DFQATT, CDR2 SNEGSKA (reference sequence). Deletions cut 5 bases from V and 0 bases from J, with 15 bases between. The CDR3 DNA follows: TGCAGTGCTCTCCGTCCCAAGGGAAGCACAGATACGCAGTATTTT. It translates to CSALRPKGSTDTQYF.

The rearrangement joins TRBV7-2 to TRBJ2-4; D is possibly TRBD2 (6 bases). Near its end, the DNA agrees better with TRBJ2-7, so the J call may be wrong. CDR1 and CDR2 (germline): SGHTA, FQGNSA. The CDR3 totals 14 residues. The CDR3 sequence: CASSAQTGLPEQYF. For the CDR3, the DNA is TGTGCCAGCAGCGCGCAAACCGGACTACCCGAGCAGTACTTC.

In this sample, this clonotype turned up many times. In nucleotides, the CDR3 is TGTGCCAGCAGCCAAGATCAATACCCCCGGACTAGCGGTAACAATGAGCAGTTCTTC. Protein product: CASSQDQYPRTSGNNEQFF. The chain joins TRBV4-2 to TRBJ2-1; 10 positions agree with TRBD2. Germline lookup yields CDR1 LGHNA and CDR2 YNFKEQ. J gave up 5 bases and V 0 bases, and 13 bases lay outside the gene matches. This CDR3 has 19 residues.

The chain joins TRBV7-2 to TRBJ2-3, with D hard to call. The V gene's germline CDR1 is SGHTA and CDR2 FQGNSA. The CDR3 is made up of 12 amino acids. The V end lost 6 bases, the J end lost 6 bases, and 10 bases lay between the germline ends. In DNA, the CDR3 is TGTGCCAGCAGATATAGCTTGGATACGCAGTATTTT. This codes for CASRYSLDTQYF.

As DNA, the CDR3 is TGTGCCAGCAGGGAGGGAACGGTCAACACTGAAGCTTTCTTT. Amino acid sequence: CASREGTVNTEAFF. This chain joins TRBV9 and TRBJ1-1; no clear D gene. Deletions cut 5 bases from V and 2 bases from J, with 13 bases between. This CDR3 spans 14 amino acids. CDR1 and CDR2 from the germline V gene are SGDLS and YYNGEE.

This clonotype was recorded only once. The rearrangement joins TRBV20-1 to TRBJ2-1; 7 nucleotides line up with TRBD1. Per the germline V gene, CDR1 is DFQATT and CDR2 is SNEGSKA (reference sequence). CDR3 length equals 14 residues. Trimming removed 6 bases from V and 8 bases from J; junction bases left unmatched: 13. CDR3 DNA sequence: TGCAGTGCCTATCGGGACAGTTTTAGGGATGAGCAGTTCTTC. The encoded protein is CSAYRDSFRDEQFF.

The chain carries TRBV9 and TRBJ2-5, with D uncertain. The end of the DNA fits TRBJ2-7 better, so the J call may be wrong. The CDR3 length is 14 residues. Per the germline V gene, CDR1 is SGDLS and CDR2 is YYNGEE. CDR3 amino acids: CASSVASLPAEQYF. CDR3 in DNA: TGTGCCAGCAGCGTAGCATCTCTACCTGCCGAGCAGTACTTC.

This clonotype was seen a handful of times. This sequence joins TRBV7-2 and TRBJ1-4, with 7 bases that match TRBD1. With V trimmed by 5 bases and J by 10 bases, 10 bases remained unmatched. The germline V gene encodes CDR1 SGHTA and CDR2 FQGNSA. CDR3 length: 14 amino acids. The DNA of the CDR3 is TGTGCCAGCAGCCCCAGGGGGGTCAGGGGAAAACTGTTTTTT. Amino acids: CASSPRGVRGKLFF.

This clonotype was detected only a few times. DNA for the CDR3: TGTGCTAGTGGCTTGACTAGCGGGAGGTCAGAGACCCAGTACTTC. Translating it yields CASGLTSGRSETQYF. The chain combines TRBV12-5 with TRBJ2-5, with TRBD2 matching over 13 bases. CDR3 length: 15 residues. The germline V gene encodes CDR1 LGHNT and CDR2 FRNRAP. J gave up 4 bases and V 6 bases, and 5 bases lay outside the gene matches.

The chain uses TRBV14 and TRBJ1-2; TRBD1 matches 7 bases. V shed 4 bases, J shed 4 bases, and the junction held 6 bases outside the gene matches. Germline V CDR1 and CDR2: SGHDN, FVKESK. The CDR3 is 14 amino acids. CDR3 coding DNA: TGTGCCAGCAGCCTGGACAGGACGGTCTATGGCTACACCTTC. Translated, it gives CASSLDRTVYGYTF.

This clonotype has only a few counts. The chain couples TRBV12-3 or TRBV12-4 to TRBJ1-2; D is unclear. There are 13 residues in the CDR3. V was clipped by 5 bases and J by 2 bases, with 9 bases between them. The CDR3: CASSLMKNYGYTF. CDR3 nucleotide sequence: TGTGCCAGCAGTCTCATGAAGAACTATGGCTACACCTTC.

The rearrangement uses TRBV27 and TRBJ2-6, with 9 bases fitting TRBD1. This CDR3 comprises 17 residues. J was trimmed by 0 bases and V by 5 bases; bases with no gene match: 5. CDR1 and CDR2 (germline): MNHEY, SMNVEV (reference sequence). DNA for the CDR3: TGTGCCAGCAGTGCCGGGACAGGGATCTCTGGGGCCAACGTCCTGACTTTC. Protein sequence: CASSAGTGISGANVLTF.

This clonotype was picked up a small number of times. The chain couples TRBV6-2 or TRBV6-3 to TRBJ2-1, with 8 bases identical to TRBD2. The CDR3 has 16 residues. J was trimmed by 4 bases and V by 3 bases; bases with no gene match: 8. Per the germline V gene, CDR1 is MNHEY and CDR2 is SVGEGT. This chain's CDR3 is CASSYRSGSIYNEQFF. The CDR3 DNA sequence: TGTGCCAGCAGTTATAGGAGCGGGAGTATTTACAATGAGCAGTTCTTC.

The V and J genes are TRBV5-6 and TRBJ2-2; 8 nucleotides match TRBD1. Germline loops: CDR1 SGHDT, CDR2 YYEEEE. The CDR3 is 15 amino acids. V shed 4 bases and J 4 bases; nucleotides not matched to a gene: 6. This CDR3 reads CASSGQGFATGELFF. The CDR3 region has the DNA TGTGCCAGCAGCGGACAGGGATTCGCCACCGGGGAGCTGTTTTTT. Supplemented by reference TRBV5-6 and TRBJ2-2, the full variable domain reads DAGVTQSPTHLIKTRGQQVTLRCSPKSGHDTVSWYQQALGQGPQFIFQYYEEEERQRGNFPDRFSGHQFPNYSSELNVNALLLGDSALYLCASSGQGFATGELFFGEGSRLTVL.